A selection of T cell receptor beta chains follows, all from one sample in a study of radiation and T cells in renal cell carcinoma. The table came from immunoSEQ multiplex PCR; TCRdb's copy has only in-frame clones and leaves some out. The sample has about 140,000 clones; approximately 82% are singletons. Sequencing used blood, obtained from a patient whose treatment included radiotherapy and nephrectomy. The source of these receptors is a woman aged 50 to 60 with renal cell carcinoma. The CDR3 runs from the conserved cysteine through the conserved F or W.

>TRBJ2-2|TRBV5-6
CASSFRDPAGELFF
>TRBJ2-1|TRBV7-9
CASSPYSSSYNEQFF
>TRBJ2-7|TRBV5-6
CASSYRGTGVGEQYF
>TRBJ2-7|TRBV2
CASSEMTGRYEQYF
>TRBJ2-7|TRBV28
CATEGTSGGGEQYF
>TRBJ1-2|TRBV28
CASRSGVGYYGYTF
>TRBJ1-5|TRBV4-3
CASSQVGQGPQPQHF
>TRBJ1-1|TRBV4-3
CASSQETGVNTEAFF
>TRBJ1-2|TRBV23-1
CASAPGQGADGYTF
>TRBJ2-7|TRBV5-4
CASSLGGPSSYEQYF
>TRBJ2-1|TRBV2
CASKGINSPYNEQFF
>TRBJ1-1|TRBV9
CASSVGGEATEAFF
>TRBJ2-7|TRBV7-2
CASSLVGGDEQYF
>TRBJ2-6|TRBV29-1
CSVVLRDSGANVLTF
>TRBJ2-7|TRBV28
CASSFPGQLSSYEQYF
>TRBJ1-4|TRBV7-2
CASRDVEEKLFF
>TRBJ2-5|TRBV19
CASSDWGGETQYF
>TRBJ1-6|TRBV2
CASSGNNSPLHF
>TRBJ2-7|TRBV27
CASSSGQGKQYF
>TRBJ2-7|TRBV7-2
CASSGRDRGSYEQYF
>TRBJ1-5|TRBV7-2
CASSLAAQPQHF
>TRBJ1-1|TRBV28
CASRGHHTEAFF
>TRBJ2-7|TRBV18
CASSPSTGESEQYF
>TRBJ2-5|TRBV27
CASSPRGPSETQYF
>TRBJ2-7|TRBV5-1
CASTWKRLAGIYEQYF
>TRBJ2-7|TRBV19
CASSIPGAGEQYF
>TRBJ2-1|TRBV9
CASSVWGSGNEQFF
>TRBJ2-1|TRBV5-1
CASSTSGRATNEQFF
>TRBJ1-4|TRBV28
CASSLGTGGNEKLFF
>TRBJ1-1|TRBV6-5
CASRQTGEAFF
>TRBJ2-7|TRBV27
CASSLPGSHEQYF
>TRBJ2-2|TRBV9
CASNTELDSGELFF
>TRBJ2-5|TRBV5-1
CASTGVGGQETQYF
>TRBJ2-2|TRBV5-4
CASSRTPGLDNTGELFF
>TRBJ1-2|TRBV7-2
CASSLAADRGTGHYGYTF
>TRBJ2-5|TRBV27
CASKQGGRETQYF
>TRBJ2-5|TRBV6-6
CASSYSEPGGQETQYF
>TRBJ2-2|TRBV7-9
CASSRDRAGTGELFF
>TRBJ2-5|TRBV16
CASSQGGIEETQYF
>TRBJ1-1|TRBV7-9
CASSPSGGTEAFF
>TRBJ2-7|TRBV28
CASSPPGQFYEQYF
>TRBJ2-5|TRBV5-1
CASSPGQGVETQYF
>TRBJ1-4|TRBV19
CASSMSWATNEKLFF
>TRBJ2-7|TRBV14
CASSEGSHEQYF
>TRBJ1-2|TRBV27
CASSFPGFGGYTF